This TCR beta chain appears in the sequencing data of a study of tumor and adjacent non-tumor tissue in lung cancer. The template was RNA from unsorted bulk tissue. This non-tumor lung sample came from over 3 cm beyond the tumor edge. A modified ARM-PCR protocol with three rounds of nested PCR amplified TCRbeta. Each CDR3 protein gets one entry after TCRdb re-called the multiplex PCR reads with MiXCR. This table has around 80,000 distinct CDR3 sequences, approximately 80% appearing once. What was sequenced was distant non-tumor lung tissue. This clonotype was sampled from a man between 60 and 75 years old with non-small cell lung cancer.

CDR3 amino acids: CASSFIAGGPSGQYF. In nucleotides, the CDR3 is TGTGCCAGCAGCTTCATAGCGGGGGGCCCTTCCGGGCAGTACTTC. The chain links TRBV7-9 to TRBJ2-7; TRBD2 matches at 10 bases. This CDR3 region has 15 residues. V shed 3 bases and J 9 bases; nucleotides not matched to a gene: 11. From germline, CDR1 is SEHNR and CDR2 FQNEAQ (reference sequence).